Each of the 10 T cell receptor beta chains below was sequenced from the same sample in a study of blood T cells in healthy people across ages. The second PCR ran about 6 to 12 cycles with a sample-barcoded 5' primer and J-beta primers. TCRdb used MiXCR to reprocess the 5' RACE reads, holding one entry per CDR3 protein. The table has 600,000 to 900,000 distinct CDR3 sequences, around 25% seen once. This sample was also put to use in a study of T cells of mothers and their children.

Sequenced: blood. Every receptor here comes from a boy aged 5-17 years in good health.

The chain has TRBV7-9 and TRBJ2-1, with 10 positions matching TRBD2. Trimming at V came to 4 bases and at J to 5 bases, leaving 5 bases not matched to a gene. Germline CDR1 is SEHNR and CDR2 is FQNEAQ (reference sequence). The CDR3 length is 15 residues. The chain's CDR3 is CASSSLAGDNNEQFF. CDR3 nucleotide sequence: TGTGCCAGCAGCTCTCTAGCGGGGGATAACAATGAGCAGTTCTTC. Supplemented by reference TRBV7-9 and TRBJ2-1, the full variable domain reads DTGVSQNPRHKITKRGQNVTFRCDPISEHNRLYWYRQTLGQGPEFLTYFQNEAQLEKSRLLSDRFSAERPKGSFSTLEIQRTEQGDSAMYLCASSSLAGDNNEQFFGPGTRLTVL.

This clonotype has only a few counts. J is TRBJ1-5 and V is TRBV6-2 or TRBV6-3; D may be TRBD1 (5 bases). Trimming stripped 1 base from V and 5 bases from J, with 12 bases between. This CDR3 is built from 15 residues. Germline loops: CDR1 MNHEY, CDR2 SVGEGT. In DNA, the CDR3 is TGTGCCAGCAGTTACTTAGGGGAAGGGGATCAGCCCCAGCATTTT. Translated, it gives CASSYLGEGDQPQHF.

This clonotype has more than one count but fewer than ten. The J gene is TRBJ2-1, the V gene TRBV5-1; no clear D. This CDR3 has 13 residues. CDR1 is SGHRS and CDR2 is YFSETQ in the germline V gene. Trimming left V 4 bases short and J 8 bases short, with 13 bases between. CDR3 amino acids: CASSLGKGDEQFF. CDR3 bases: TGCGCCAGCAGCCTAGGGAAGGGCGATGAGCAGTTCTTC.

The V and J genes are TRBV6-6 and TRBJ2-2; the D gene is possibly TRBD2 (7 bases). This CDR3 region has 14 residues. V was clipped by 4 bases and J by 8 bases, with 14 bases between them. Germline loops: CDR1 MNHNY, CDR2 SVGAGI (reference sequence). The CDR3 is CASSWMGGQGELFF. CDR3 nucleotides: TGTGCCAGCAGTTGGATGGGGGGGCAGGGGGAGCTGTTTTTT.

The chain is built from TRBV9 and TRBJ2-2, with 9 bases aligning to TRBD2. Germline V lookup: CDR1 SGDLS, CDR2 YYNGEE. The CDR3 is 16 residues long. With V trimmed by 2 bases and J by 3 bases, 5 bases remained unmatched. This CDR3 is CASSVRGLAYTGELFF. The CDR3 DNA is TGTGCCAGCAGCGTCAGAGGACTAGCGTACACCGGGGAGCTGTTTTTT. The complete variable domain, with remaining parts taken from reference TRBV9 and TRBJ2-2, reads DSGVTQTPKHLITATGQRVTLRCSPRSGDLSVYWYQQSLDQGLQFLIQYYNGEERAKGNILERFSAQQFPDLHSELNLSSLELGDSALYFCASSVRGLAYTGELFFGEGSRLTVL.

This clonotype was seen only once. This rearrangement joins TRBV5-5 to TRBJ1-5, with TRBD1 as a possible D gene (5 bases). Germline CDR1 SGHKS, CDR2 YYEKEE (reference sequence). Trimming shortened V by 2 bases and J by 0 bases, and 12 bases separated the two germline ends. There are 16 residues in the CDR3. The CDR3 sequence: CASSFQGSDSNQPQHF. The CDR3 DNA sequence: TGTGCCAGCAGCTTCCAGGGATCCGATAGCAATCAGCCCCAGCATTTT.

This clonotype appeared a few times. The chain joins TRBV5-1 to TRBJ2-7, with D perhaps TRBD1 (6 bases). The germline CDR1 and CDR2 sequences are SGHRS and YFSETQ. The CDR3 is 15 residues long. The V and J ends lost 0 bases and 3 bases respectively, with 13 bases between them. This CDR3 is CASSLEAGESYEQYF. The CDR3 region has the DNA TGCGCCAGCAGCTTGGAAGCAGGGGAAAGCTACGAGCAGTACTTC.

Details on this clonotype: The germline gene is not matched at one end of the junction; a read error may be the cause. V usage is TRBV20-1 and J usage is TRBJ1-4; D gene unclear. This CDR3 spans 14 amino acids. In germline, CDR1 is DFQATT, CDR2 SNEGSKA (reference sequence). The CDR3: CSASFDATNETLFF. As DNA, the CDR3 is TGCAGTGCTAGCTTCGATGCGACTAATGAAACACTGTTTTTT.

The chain joins TRBV27 to TRBJ1-2; D is possibly TRBD1 (6 bases). CDR3 length equals 14 residues. Germline V gene sequence: CDR1 MNHEY, CDR2 SMNVEV (reference sequence). Trimming stripped 5 bases from V and 8 bases from J, with 18 bases between. The CDR3 DNA is TGTGCCAGCAGTCCACAACTCCGGGACACAGGCTACACCTTC. It yields the protein CASSPQLRDTGYTF.

This clonotype was observed a handful of times. This chain links TRBV5-1 with TRBJ2-7; no definite D call. The V end lost 0 bases, the J end lost 4 bases, and 11 bases lay between the germline ends. CDR1 is SGHRS, CDR2 YFSETQ, per germline. This CDR3 region has 14 residues. The CDR3 region has the DNA TGCGCCAGCAGCTTGGGTCCGCCCCAGTACGAGCAGTACTTC. Translation: CASSLGPPQYEQYF. The entire variable domain, with the rest obtained from reference TRBV5-1 and TRBJ2-7, is as follows: KAGVTQTPRYLIKTRGQQVTLSCSPISGHRSVSWYQQTPGQGLQFLFEYFSETQRNKGNFPGRFSGRQFSNSRSEMNVSTLELGDSALYLCASSLGPPQYEQYFGPGTRLTVT.